By proportion, the clone carrying this T cell receptor (beta chain) is medium-sized. The antigen is undetermined. Full-length variable regions came from constant-region reverse primers plus semi-nested Nested Universal Primer A PCR. TCRdb reprocessed the 5' RACE reads via MiXCR and lists one record per CDR3 protein. This sample has 9,500 to 10,000 distinct CDR3 sequences, with 12% to 15% found just once. Study-wide findings and caveats: Tumor memory CD4+ T cell TCR gene usage was found to cluster with blood and lymph node memory CD4+ cells and with lymph node naive CD4+ cells. Tumor-infiltrating Treg TCR alpha and beta sequences overlapped most with tumor naive CD4+ T cells, then blood naive.

Trimming removed 4 bases from V and 0 bases from J; junction bases left unmatched: 3. CDR3 size: 15 residues. Germline CDR1 and CDR2: MNHNY and SVGAGI (reference sequence). Treg sorting used a CD4+CD25+CD127-/low gate. This chain links TRBV6-6 with TRBJ2-7, with 10 bases aligning to TRBD1. The sample taken for sequencing was Tregs sorted from blood. The receptor's source is a female donor with breast cancer. The CDR3 DNA reads TGTGCCAGCAGTTCGGGACAGGGGAGCTCCTACGAGCAGTACTTC. Protein: CASSSGQGSSYEQYF.